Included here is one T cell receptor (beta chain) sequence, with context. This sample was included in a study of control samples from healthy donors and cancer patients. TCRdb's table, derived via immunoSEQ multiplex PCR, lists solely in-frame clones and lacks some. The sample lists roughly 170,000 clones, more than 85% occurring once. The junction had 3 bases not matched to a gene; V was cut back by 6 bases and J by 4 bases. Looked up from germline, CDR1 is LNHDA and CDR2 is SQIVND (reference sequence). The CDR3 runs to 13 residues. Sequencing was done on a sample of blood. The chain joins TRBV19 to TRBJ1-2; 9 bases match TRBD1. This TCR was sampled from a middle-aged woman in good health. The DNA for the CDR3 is TGTGCCAGTAGCCTGACAGGGGGCTATGGCTACACCTTC. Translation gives CASSLTGGYGYTF.